The 17 T cell receptor beta chains below come from one sample, sequenced in a study of blood T cells in healthy people across ages. Sample-barcoded 5' priming and a J-beta primer mix drove a second PCR of about 6 to 12 cycles. TCRdb passed the 5' RACE reads through MiXCR, listing each CDR3 protein once. Seen here are about 1.1 million distinct CDR3 sequences, around two fifths observed once, and the top ten hold under 15%. The specimen sequenced was blood. These receptors were collected from a man in his late teens or twenties in good health.

The CDR3 region is CSAIRPSDETQYF. The CDR3 nucleotides read TGCAGTGCTATTCGGCCTAGCGACGAGACCCAGTACTTC. J is TRBJ2-4 and V is TRBV20-1; TRBD2 might be the D (6 bases). TRBJ2-5 explains the end of the DNA better; the J call may be wrong. This CDR3 spans 13 amino acids. CDR1 and CDR2 (germline): DFQATT, SNEGSKA (reference sequence).

The CDR3 region is CASSYSTGGEQYF. As DNA, the CDR3 is TGTGCCAGCAGTTACTCGACAGGGGGCGAGCAGTACTTC. The chain carries TRBV6-5 and TRBJ2-5, with 9 bases lining up with TRBD1. The J call may be incorrect, as the DNA end agrees better with TRBJ2-7. In germline, CDR1 is MNHEY, CDR2 SVGAGI. The CDR3 is made up of 13 amino acids.

The chain uses TRBV2 and TRBJ1-4; TRBD1 might be the D (5 bases). Germline V gives CDR1 SNHLY, CDR2 FYNNEI. The CDR3 extends over 17 amino acids. Deletions cut 0 bases from V and 1 base from J, with 12 bases between. The DNA for the CDR3 is TGTGCCAGCAGTGAAGCGTTGGGGCCGGGAACTAATGAAAAACTGTTTTTT. Protein: CASSEALGPGTNEKLFF.

The gene calls are TRBV25-1 and TRBJ2-4; D possibly corresponds to TRBD1 (6 bases). The CDR3 sequence is 13 residues long. Looked up from germline, CDR1 is MGHDK and CDR2 is SYGVNS. V lost 5 bases and J lost 5, with 10 bases in between. The CDR3 sequence is CASSSGDENIQYF. The DNA of the CDR3 is TGTGCCAGCAGTTCAGGGGACGAAAACATTCAGTACTTC.

This sequence joins TRBV7-4 and TRBJ1-1; D not certain. This CDR3 has 13 residues. V gave up 5 bases and J gave up 5 bases, with 12 bases separating them. Germline loops: CDR1 SGHVT, CDR2 SQSDAQ. Written as DNA, the CDR3 is TGTGCCAGCAGCCCTAAAGGGAGGACTGAAGCTTTCTTT. Its protein product is CASSPKGRTEAFF.

This clonotype was seen more than once but under ten times. The chain carries TRBV28 and TRBJ1-2; D possibly corresponds to TRBD1 (5 bases). Germline CDR1 MDHEN, CDR2 SYDVKM. Between the trimmed V and J ends, which lost 6 bases and 4 bases, there was a span of 18 bases. This CDR3 has 15 residues. CDR3 in amino acids: CASSSLKGMGYGYTF. In DNA, the CDR3 is TGTGCCAGCAGCTCCCTGAAGGGGATGGGCTATGGCTACACCTTC.

The J gene is TRBJ1-2, the V gene TRBV11-2; D call uncertain. Between the trimmed V and J ends, which lost 0 bases and 2 bases, there was a span of 10 bases. This CDR3 has 15 residues. Germline CDR1 SGHAT, CDR2 FQNNGV. CDR3: CASSLDSSGNYGYTF. CDR3 nucleotide sequence: TGTGCCAGCAGCTTAGATTCTTCGGGGAACTATGGCTACACCTTC.

The chain uses TRBV12-5 and TRBJ2-1; D is ambiguous. The J call may be wrong; the DNA end is better matched by TRBJ2-7. This CDR3 has 12 residues. Germline V gene lookup returns CDR1 LGHNT and CDR2 FRNRAP. The CDR3 DNA sequence: TGTGCTAGTGGTTCGTCCTACAATGAGCAGTACTTC. It encodes CASGSSYNEQYF.

This clonotype occurred many times. J is TRBJ1-2 and V is TRBV29-1; no reliable D call. This CDR3 is 13 amino acids long. V lost 6 bases and J lost 6, with 17 bases in between. CDR1 is SQVTM and CDR2 is ANQGSEA in the germline V gene. CDR3 bases: TGCAGCGTCGAGGACCGCCTTGGTGATGGCTACACCTTC. The encoded protein is CSVEDRLGDGYTF.

The chain carries TRBV28 and TRBJ2-3; a possible D gene is TRBD2 (6 bases). Germline CDR1 and CDR2: MDHEN and SYDVKM. This CDR3 contains 13 residues. The V and J ends lost 2 bases and 5 bases respectively, with 8 bases between them. The CDR3 nucleotides read TGTGCCAGCAGTTTAGGACTACGAGATACGCAGTATTTT. Its protein is CASSLGLRDTQYF. The entire variable domain, with the rest obtained from reference TRBV28 and TRBJ2-3, is as follows: DVKVTQSSRYLVKRTGEKVFLECVQDMDHENMFWYRQDPGLGLRLIYFSYDVKMKEKGDIPEGYSVSREKKERFSLILESASTNQTSMYLCASSLGLRDTQYFGPGTRLTVL.

The table lists this clonotype with a few counts. The chain couples TRBV4-3 to TRBJ2-1, with D unclear. Judging by the DNA end, TRBJ2-7 fits better; the J call may be wrong. CDR3 length: 14 residues. The germline V gene encodes CDR1 LGHNA and CDR2 YSLEER. CDR3 region: CASSVDSSYNEQYF. In DNA form, the CDR3 reads TGCGCCAGCAGCGTAGACTCCTCCTACAATGAGCAGTACTTC.

V gene TRBV4-3 combines with J gene TRBJ1-1; 10 positions match TRBD1. The CDR3 is 16 amino acids. Germline assignment: CDR1 LGHNA and CDR2 YSLEER. V lost 2 bases, J lost 6 bases, and 9 bases stayed unmatched. This CDR3 is CASSQRTGGISPEAFF. For the CDR3, the DNA is TGCGCCAGCAGCCAACGGACAGGGGGGATATCCCCTGAAGCTTTCTTT.

The chain is built from TRBV25-1 and TRBJ2-6; the D gene could be TRBD1 or TRBD2 (5 bases each). The germline gives CDR1 MGHDK, CDR2 SYGVNS. Trimming stripped 1 base from V and 0 bases from J, with 10 bases between. The CDR3 totals 17 residues. The CDR3 coding sequence is TGTGCCAGCAGTGAATCGGGACGACTCTCTGGGGCCAACGTCCTGACTTTC. The encoded protein is CASSESGRLSGANVLTF.

This clonotype was detected a few times. The genes are TRBV5-6 and TRBJ2-2; D uncertain. This CDR3 comprises 12 residues. Deletions cut 3 bases from V and 7 bases from J, with 7 bases between. CDR1 is SGHDT, CDR2 YYEEEE, per germline. CDR3 nucleotides: TGTGCCAGCAGCTATAATGACGGGGAGCTGTTTTTT. As protein: CASSYNDGELFF.

Only a few counts were recorded for this clonotype. This chain connects TRBV20-1 to TRBJ2-3, with a weak D call TRBD1 (5 bases). The CDR3 sequence is 17 residues long. Trimming stripped 2 bases from V and 2 bases from J, with 20 bases between. In germline, CDR1 is DFQATT, CDR2 SNEGSKA (reference sequence). The CDR3 spells CSARPLDSNLFTDTQYF. Written as DNA, the CDR3 is TGCAGTGCTAGACCTCTAGACAGTAACTTATTCACAGATACGCAGTATTTT.

This chain connects TRBV7-3 to TRBJ1-3; D is undetermined. CDR3 length equals 13 residues. Trimming stripped 5 bases from V and 4 bases from J, with 9 bases between. Germline V gives CDR1 SGHTA, CDR2 FQGTGA. The CDR3 sequence: CASSPIPGNTIYF. CDR3 in DNA: TGTGCCAGCAGCCCGATTCCAGGAAACACCATATATTTT. Full variable domain (missing parts from reference TRBV7-3 and TRBJ1-3): GAGVSQTPSNKVTEKGKYVELRCDPISGHTALYWYRQSLGQGPEFLIYFQGTGAADDSGLPNDRFFAVRPEGSVSTLKIQRTERGDSAVYLCASSPIPGNTIYFGEGSWLTVV.

This chain joins TRBV2 and TRBJ2-1; 10 bases line up with TRBD1. Per germline, CDR1 SNHLY and CDR2 FYNNEI. Trimming cost V 8 bases and J 3 bases; bases outside gene matches: 4. There are 14 residues in the CDR3. CDR3 in DNA: TGTGCCAGCCTACGGGACAGGGGCTACAATGAGCAGTTCTTC. Translated: CASLRDRGYNEQFF.